This T cell receptor (beta chain) is from a study of cytomegalovirus exposure and HLA in healthy donors. The PCR was carried out with 60 Vbeta primers and 13 Jbeta primers. Using immunoSEQ multiplex PCR, the repertoire was profiled, and TCRdb retains in-frame clones only, with some absent. Here the sample spans 60,000 to 90,000 clones, 55% to 80% being singletons. The germline CDR1 and CDR2 sequences are MNHNY and SVGAGI (reference sequence). The CDR3 runs to 15 residues. Deletions cut 0 bases from V and 6 bases from J, with 12 bases between. The rearrangement links TRBV6-6 to TRBJ1-5, with D possibly being TRBD1 (6 bases). Source material: PBMCs. The receptor was derived from a man aged 40-55 years in good health and CMV-seropositive. CDR3 bases: TGTGCCAGCAGTTACTCGACGGGGGGGCGTCAGCCCCAGCATTTT. Protein sequence: CASSYSTGGRQPQHF.